This T cell receptor beta chain was retrieved from a study of tumor-infiltrating lymphocytes in glioblastoma multiforme (TCRdb year 2017). Background on the whole study: The study tested whether intratumoral genomic heterogeneity fosters TIL diversity by jointly investigating somatic mutations, TIL diversity and immune response activity.

TCRB libraries were built from RNA via three nested multiplex PCR rounds using a modified ARM-PCR protocol with multiple V-beta primers and a C-beta primer. Starting from approximately 0.51 ug of total RNA, TCRB-specific cDNA was synthesized using ProtoScript II Reverse Transcriptase and a C-beta primer. The description of the TCRB libraries did not mention any unique molecular identifiers. The third PCR added barcodes and adapters over around 24 cycles with Deep VentR (exo-) polymerase, followed by gel purification of 250-500 bp bands. An Illumina HiSeq 2500 generating 250 bp paired-end reads was used to sequence the TCRB libraries. The paper's data handling went like this. Trimmomatic was used to clean reads, FLASH to merge reads, MiGEC to assign V, D and J segments, and VDJtools to perform the analysis. VDJtools was used to calculate the Shannon-Wiener diversity index, which quantified repertoire diversity. The public reads were reprocessed in TCRdb via fastp at Q25 and MiXCR, keeping in-frame beta chains. Duplicate CDR3 protein sequences are folded into a single record with the most common DNA and genes. It is TCRdb's table, rather than the study itself, that gives the V and J calls and clone size. The sample data list fewer than 40,000 distinct CDR3 sequences, and approximately 66% of these were observed just once. In total, the top ten clones hold around 35% of the sample.

V drops 5 bases and J drops 0 bases, leaving 14 bases in between. CDR1 and CDR2 are read off the germline V gene as MDHEN and SYDVKM. The CDR3 runs 16 residues from the cysteine to the phenylalanine. The sequence is cut down to CDR3 DNA, 48 bases in frame from base 1. This clonotype was recorded at least ten times. No cognate antigen has been identified for it. No qualities accompany the bases; no much larger clone lies one base away. The AllPrep DNA/RNA mini kit was used to purify genomic DNA and total RNA at the same time from each of the roughly ten tumor samples. Every RNA sample had an RNA integrity number above 6.5 and an OD 260/280 ratio above 1.9. Overall results and qualifications from the work: RNA-based TCR sequencing may distort clone frequencies because T cells carry unequal numbers of TCR transcripts. Only one glioblastoma patient was included in the TCR and somatic mutation analysis, limiting generalizability. T cells were not sorted into functional subsets, and such sorting was noted by the authors as a future improvement.

Sequencing was performed on brain tumor tissue. The receptor's source is a male donor with glioblastoma. This sequence uses TRBV28 and TRBJ1-3, with no reliable assignment of the D segment. This receptor carries the CDR3 CASSLGSFVSGNTIYF. The nucleotide sequence is TGTGCCAGCAGTCTAGGGTCATTCGTCTCTGGAAACACCATATATTTT. The CDR3, completed at both ends by the reference TRBV28 and TRBJ1-3 genes, gives the full variable domain DVKVTQSSRYLVKRTGEKVFLECVQDMDHENMFWYRQDPGLGLRLIYFSYDVKMKEKGDIPEGYSVSREKKERFSLILESASTNQTSMYLCASSLGSFVSGNTIYFGEGSWLTVV.